These 13 T cell receptor beta chains originate from one sample sequenced in a study of patients and donors after allogeneic stem cell transplantation. TCRdb reprocessed the RT-PCR reads with MiXCR, giving one entry per CDR3 protein. This sample yields hundreds of thousands of distinct CDR3 sequences, of which 16% are seen a single time; around 6.8% belongs to the top ten. Material for sequencing was blood, either unsorted or a sorted T cell fraction (not recorded which). These receptors came from a human donor who was either an allogeneic HSCT recipient or a stem cell or donor lymphocyte infusion donor (not recorded which). It is not recorded whose cells these are; they may come from a transplant donor.

This clonotype showed up many times. The rearrangement uses TRBV20-1 and TRBJ1-1; TRBD1 is a possible D gene (5 bases). Germline CDR1 and CDR2: DFQATT and SNEGSKA (reference sequence). The CDR3 contains 12 residues. The CDR3 protein is CRGTGFHTEAFF. Here the CDR3 DNA reads TGCAGGGGGACCGGATTCCACACTGAAGCTTTCTTT.

The chain is built from TRBV24-1 and TRBJ2-3; D is uncertain. This CDR3 spans 16 amino acids. Between the trimmed V and J ends, which lost 7 bases and 1 base, there was a span of 17 bases. The V gene's germline CDR1 is KGHDR and CDR2 SFDVKD. The CDR3 nucleotides are TGTGCCACCAGCGGCGCATTCAGAGCCGGCACAGATACGCAGTATTTT. As protein: CATSGAFRAGTDTQYF.

This clonotype turned up a few times. The chain couples TRBV7-3 to TRBJ2-2, with a possible D match to TRBD2 (5 bases). Trimming pared 5 bases from V and 3 bases from J, leaving 19 bases between. Germline values: CDR1 SGHTA, CDR2 FQGTGA. The CDR3 runs 17 residues. For the CDR3, the DNA is TGTGCCAGCAGCCCCCGCGCCCGGGGAGTCCACACCGGGGAGCTGTTTTTT. Its protein is CASSPRARGVHTGELFF.

In this sample, this clonotype turned up a few times. This chain links TRBV6-1 with TRBJ2-7, with TRBD1 identical over 11 bases. The CDR3 sequence is 18 residues long. V lost 6 bases, J lost 0 bases, and 13 bases stayed unmatched. The germline V gene has CDR1 MNHNS and CDR2 SASEGT. The CDR3 DNA sequence: TGTGCCAGCAGCCCTGTTGGACAGGGGGCCATTAGCTCCTACGAGCAGTACTTC. It is translated as CASSPVGQGAISSYEQYF.

This clonotype was counted between two and nine times. The chain uses TRBV4-2 and TRBJ2-1, with D perhaps TRBD2 (6 bases). Per germline, CDR1 LGHNA and CDR2 YNFKEQ. V lost 7 bases and J lost 8, with 27 bases in between. The CDR3 length is 17 residues. The CDR3 sequence is CASITTDYRIGGDEQFF. For the CDR3, the DNA is TGTGCCAGCATCACCACGGACTACCGCATCGGAGGCGATGAGCAGTTCTTC.

The chain uses TRBV11-2 and TRBJ2-3; D is undetermined. V gave up 0 bases and J gave up 6 bases, with 10 bases separating them. Germline V CDR1 and CDR2: SGHAT, FQNNGV. This CDR3 contains 14 residues. For the CDR3, the DNA is TGTGCCAGCAGCTTAGATTGGACCAGGGATACGCAGTATTTT. It translates to CASSLDWTRDTQYF.

The chain recombines TRBV3-1 with TRBJ2-5; D is unresolved. The CDR3 runs to 14 residues. The germline gives CDR1 LGHDT, CDR2 YNNKEL (reference sequence). V was shortened by 3 bases and J by 5 bases, with 13 bases between the two germline ends. This CDR3 is CASSHERSAETQYF. As DNA, the CDR3 is TGTGCCAGCAGCCACGAGAGGAGTGCGGAGACCCAGTACTTC.

The chain is built from TRBV5-6 and TRBJ2-3; no clear D. The germline V gene has CDR1 SGHDT and CDR2 YYEEEE. CDR3 length: 15 amino acids. V was clipped by 4 bases and J by 6 bases, with 18 bases between them. CDR3 in amino acids: CASSLSVVGSDTQYF. Written as DNA, the CDR3 is TGTGCCAGCAGCCTTTCGGTTGTGGGGTCGGATACGCAGTATTTT.

The chain couples TRBV20-1 to TRBJ2-7; no reliable D call. V lost 6 bases and J lost 2, with 14 bases in between. Germline CDR1 reads DFQATT; CDR2 reads SNEGSKA (reference sequence). There are 13 residues in the CDR3. The CDR3 spells CSAVQAAPYEQYF. Written as DNA, the CDR3 is TGCAGTGCCGTCCAGGCAGCCCCCTACGAGCAGTACTTC.

In its sample, this clonotype was seen many times. The gene calls are TRBV7-9 and TRBJ1-1; D gene uncertain. The germline V gene has CDR1 SEHNR and CDR2 FQNEAQ (reference sequence). The CDR3 has 17 residues. Trimming left V 4 bases short and J 4 bases short, with 22 bases between. CDR3 bases: TGTGCCAGCAGCTACCAAGTCGCGACCCGGCGGGGCACTGAAGCTTTCTTT. Translation gives CASSYQVATRRGTEAFF.

This clonotype was counted only a few times. The rearrangement joins TRBV12-3 or TRBV12-4 to TRBJ1-1; the D gene is possibly TRBD1 (5 bases). The CDR3 is 15 residues long. Deletions cut 6 bases from V and 2 bases from J, with 16 bases between. The CDR3 bases are TGTGCCAGCAGGCCCCCAGGGAAGGAAAACACTGAAGCTTTCTTT. This encodes CASRPPGKENTEAFF.

V usage is TRBV2 and J usage is TRBJ2-7; D gene unclear. This CDR3 has 12 amino acids. The germline CDR1 and CDR2 sequences are SNHLY and FYNNEI. Trimming removed 5 bases at V and 3 bases at J, with 8 bases between. The DNA for the CDR3 is TGTGCCAGCAGTATAGCTAACTACGAGCAGTACTTC. It specifies CASSIANYEQYF. The full variable domain, completed using reference TRBV2 and TRBJ2-7, is EPEVTQTPSHQVTQMGQEVILRCVPISNHLYFYWYRQILGQKVEFLVSFYNNEISEKSEIFDDQFSVERPDGSNFTLKIRSTKLEDSAMYFCASSIANYEQYFGPGTRLTVT.

The chain's CDR3 is CASSPGGDTEAFF. The CDR3 DNA follows: TGCGCCAGCAGCCCCGGGGGGGACACTGAAGCTTTCTTT. The chain combines TRBV5-1 with TRBJ1-1, with D possibly being TRBD1 (5 bases). Germline CDR1 and CDR2: SGHRS and YFSETQ. V was trimmed by 4 bases and J by 3 bases, leaving 10 bases between them. This CDR3 spans 13 amino acids.